This T cell receptor (beta chain) is drawn from a study of blood T cells in healthy people across ages. A second PCR of about 6 to 12 cycles used a sample-barcoded 5' primer and a J-beta primer mix. TCRdb reanalysed the 5' RACE reads using MiXCR and keeps one entry per CDR3 protein. The sample carries about 1.6 million distinct CDR3 sequences, about 31% recorded once. The germline CDR1 and CDR2 sequences are ENHRY and SYGVKD. Trimming removed 2 bases from V and 3 bases from J, with 10 bases in between. The CDR3 consists of 15 residues. Sequencing was done on a sample of blood. The chain combines TRBV10-3 with TRBJ2-2, with a possible D match to TRBD2 (5 bases). The receptor comes from a woman aged 25 to 45 in good health. The chain's CDR3 is CAISERGLDTGELFF. The CDR3 nucleotides read TGTGCCATCAGTGAGAGAGGGCTGGACACCGGGGAGCTGTTTTTT.